The 3 T cell receptor beta chains reported below all come from one sample, sequenced in a study of T cells in localized non-small cell lung cancer. The table came from immunoSEQ multiplex PCR; TCRdb's copy has only in-frame clones and leaves some out. The sample contains around 78,000 clones, more than 75% of which appear only once. This specimen consisted of peripheral blood, obtained before any cancer treatment. These receptors all come from a woman between 40 and 69 years old with stage I squamous cell lung carcinoma.

The chain employs TRBV6-5 and TRBJ1-2, with D perhaps TRBD1 (5 bases). V gave up 7 bases and J gave up 7 bases, with 13 bases separating them. Germline assignment: CDR1 MNHEY and CDR2 SVGAGI. The CDR3 is made up of 12 amino acids. In nucleotides, the CDR3 is TGTGCCAGCACTCCGGGGGGGGTTGGCTACACCTTC. This sequence encodes CASTPGGVGYTF.

This clone is deemed large. The chain joins TRBV5-1 to TRBJ2-7; D might be TRBD1 (6 bases). The CDR3 has 11 amino acids. V was shortened by 8 bases and J by 7 bases, with 13 bases between the two germline ends. The germline gives CDR1 SGHRS, CDR2 YFSETQ. The CDR3 sequence is CASQQGGEQYF. CDR3 bases: TGCGCCAGTCAACAGGGCGGGGAGCAGTACTTC.

V is TRBV9 and J is TRBJ1-1; the match to TRBD1 covers 7 bases. The V gene end was trimmed by 0 bases and the J gene end by 0 bases; junction bases not matched to a gene: 5. In germline, CDR1 is SGDLS, CDR2 YYNGEE. The CDR3 has 16 amino acids. The CDR3 nucleotides are TGTGCCAGCAGCGTAGAAGGGGGCACGATGAACACTGAAGCTTTCTTT. Its translation is CASSVEGGTMNTEAFF.